These 2 T cell receptor beta chains were sequenced from one sample in a study of shared T cell receptors in the human thymus. Measured with immunoSEQ multiplex PCR; TCRdb has only the in-frame clones, and not every one. The sample includes about 610,000 clones, around nine tenths of them seen just once. These same data were also listed under a study on human thymus T cells.

Sequencing was carried out using thymocytes. These receptor sequences come from a boy less than two years old with a congenital heart defect.

The chain uses TRBV4-2 and TRBJ2-3, with D possibly being TRBD2 (5 bases). Germline V gene sequence: CDR1 LGHNA, CDR2 YNFKEQ. The CDR3 spans 17 residues. The V gene lost 0 bases and the J gene lost 0 bases, with 13 bases spanning the gap. CDR3 amino acids: CASSQDRLALSTDTQYF. The CDR3 DNA is TGTGCCAGCAGCCAAGATCGGCTAGCACTGAGCACAGATACGCAGTATTTT.

This chain connects TRBV5-4 to TRBJ2-1, with 12 positions matching TRBD1. J was trimmed by 7 bases and V by 2 bases; bases with no gene match: 4. CDR1 and CDR2 from the germline V gene are SGHNT and YYREEE (reference sequence). The CDR3 covers 15 residues. For the CDR3, the DNA is TGTGCCAGCAGCTTCCGGGACAGGGGGCGGAATGAGCAGTTCTTC. Translated: CASSFRDRGRNEQFF.